The 21 T cell receptor beta chains given below trace back to one sample, sequenced in a study of T cell responses to AZD1222 COVID-19 vaccine. Some clones are missing from TCRdb's copy, which holds only in-frame ones; the method was immunoSEQ multiplex PCR. Altogether about 130,000 clones are present, 80% to 95% being singletons, with the ten largest covering about 3%. This material consisted of peripheral blood, taken on day 0 of AZD1222 vaccination. These receptors originate from an adult in good health.

As for this clone: This same CDR3 is encoded by further DNA sequences in the sample. This chain uses TRBV5-1 with TRBJ2-7; D remains ambiguous. The V gene lost 0 bases and the J gene lost 0 bases, with 10 bases spanning the gap. The CDR3 spans 15 residues. The germline CDR1 and CDR2 sequences are SGHRS and YFSETQ. The chain's CDR3 is CASSLEGLSSYEQYF. The DNA of the CDR3 is TGCGCCAGCAGCTTGGAAGGGTTGAGCTCCTACGAGCAGTACTTC.

This clone occurred once. The rearrangement joins TRBV5-6 to TRBJ2-7; D gene uncertain. V lost 0 bases and J lost 3, with 10 bases in between. This CDR3 comprises 14 residues. Germline lookup yields CDR1 SGHDT and CDR2 YYEEEE. In DNA, the CDR3 is TGTGCCAGCAGCTTGGGCGGACGGTTCTACGAGCAGTACTTC. Protein product: CASSLGGRFYEQYF.

This clone was counted a few times. The rearrangement links TRBV10-3 to TRBJ1-6; a possible D gene is TRBD1 (6 bases). Germline CDR1 and CDR2: ENHRY and SYGVKD. V was trimmed by 6 bases and J by 8 bases, leaving 11 bases between them. The CDR3 runs to 13 residues. The CDR3 DNA reads TGTGCCATCAGGGACAGTATAGATTCACCCCTCCACTTT. It specifies CAIRDSIDSPLHF.

The rearrangement links TRBV11-3 to TRBJ2-7, with 8 bases identical to TRBD1. This CDR3 has 14 residues. Germline V gives CDR1 SGHNT, CDR2 YENEEA. Losses at the gene ends were 5 bases for V and 3 bases for J; bases not matched to a gene: 6. The DNA for the CDR3 is TGTGCCAGCAGCAATGGACAGGGAGGCTACGAGCAGTACTTC. Residues: CASSNGQGGYEQYF.

The V call is TRBV7-9, the J call TRBJ2-7, with 11 bases identical to TRBD2. This CDR3 region has 16 residues. The germline gives CDR1 SEHNR, CDR2 FQNEAQ (reference sequence). The V segment lost 5 bases and the J segment 0 bases; nucleotides outside the gene matches: 6. CDR3 protein: CASSIWTSGSSYEQYF. CDR3 DNA sequence: TGTGCCAGCAGCATTTGGACTAGCGGGTCCTCCTACGAGCAGTACTTC.

CDR3 bases: TGTGCCAGCAGTTTGGTGGGACAGATTTATAGCAATCAGCCCCAGCATTTT. This translates into CASSLVGQIYSNQPQHF. This chain joins TRBV7-2 and TRBJ1-5; TRBD1 aligns across 7 bases. The CDR3 has 17 residues. Looked up from germline, CDR1 is SGHTA and CDR2 is FQGNSA. V dropped 6 bases and J dropped 0; count of bases not matched to a gene: 11.

This clone was observed a single time. The chain carries TRBV28 and TRBJ2-7; possibly TRBD1 or TRBD2 for D (5 bases each). V gave up 10 bases and J gave up 0 bases, with 7 bases separating them. Germline values: CDR1 MDHEN, CDR2 SYDVKM. There are 11 residues in the CDR3. CDR3 in amino acids: CATGTSYEQYF. CDR3 in DNA: TGTGCCACCGGGACCTCCTACGAGCAGTACTTC.

This chain uses TRBV28 with TRBJ2-7, with 10 bases identical to TRBD1. Trimming took 3 bases from V and 7 from J; bases not matched to a gene: 3. This CDR3 comprises 13 residues. Germline V gene lookup returns CDR1 MDHEN and CDR2 SYDVKM. Here the CDR3 reads CASSFGQGGEQYF. The CDR3 coding sequence is TGTGCCAGCAGTTTCGGACAGGGGGGGGAGCAGTACTTC.

V and J are TRBV30 and TRBJ1-4, with a weak D call TRBD1 (6 bases). Per germline, CDR1 GTSNPN and CDR2 SVGIG (reference sequence). V lost 0 bases and J lost 5, with 10 bases in between. The CDR3 contains 14 residues. CDR3 amino acids: CAWSVGGGNEKLFF. The CDR3 DNA sequence: TGTGCCTGGAGTGTGGGGGGCGGAAATGAAAAACTGTTTTTT.

This chain uses TRBV28 with TRBJ1-5; no reliable D call. This CDR3 comprises 14 residues. CDR1 and CDR2 from the germline V gene are MDHEN and SYDVKM. Deletions cut 3 bases from V and 0 bases from J, with 6 bases between. CDR3 coding DNA: TGTGCCAGCAGTTTGAGTTATAGCAATCAGCCCCAGCATTTT. Its translation: CASSLSYSNQPQHF.

This chain's CDR3 is CASSLTGRARMDGYTF. CDR3 DNA sequence: TGTGCCAGCAGCTTAACGGGCAGGGCAAGAATGGATGGCTACACCTTC. This rearrangement joins TRBV7-3 to TRBJ1-2, with a tentative D call TRBD1 (5 bases). CDR1 and CDR2 (germline): SGHTA, FQGTGA. The V and J ends lost 0 bases and 6 bases respectively, with 17 bases between them. This CDR3 has 16 amino acids. Filled out from reference TRBV7-3 and TRBJ1-2, the complete variable domain reads GAGVSQTPSNKVTEKGKYVELRCDPISGHTALYWYRQSLGQGPEFLIYFQGTGAADDSGLPNDRFFAVRPEGSVSTLKIQRTERGDSAVYLCASSLTGRARMDGYTFGSGTRLTVV.

The CDR3 bases are TGTGCCTGGAGATGGGAAGCGGGAGGCTACGAGCAGTACTTC. Its protein product is CAWRWEAGGYEQYF. The chain links TRBV30 to TRBJ2-7; 9 positions match TRBD2. The CDR3 runs 14 residues. The J segment lost 3 bases and the V segment lost 3 bases, leaving 6 bases of the junction unmatched. The germline V gene has CDR1 GTSNPN and CDR2 SVGIG (reference sequence).

The J gene is TRBJ1-2, the V gene TRBV7-8; 9 nucleotides match TRBD1. V lost 1 base to trimming and J lost 8 bases; unmatched junction nucleotides: 2. CDR3 length: 13 amino acids. CDR1 is SGHVS and CDR2 is FQNEAQ in the germline V gene. CDR3: CASSLGTGDGYTF. As DNA, the CDR3 is TGTGCCAGCAGCTTAGGGACAGGGGACGGCTACACCTTC.

The chain uses TRBV6-6 and TRBJ1-1, with D possibly matching TRBD1 (5 bases). This CDR3 is built from 13 residues. Trimming took off 6 bases at V and 1 base at J, with 9 bases between the two ends. The V gene's germline CDR1 is MNHNY and CDR2 SVGAGI (reference sequence). The chain's CDR3 is CASRSQENTEAFF. The CDR3 nucleotides are TGTGCCAGCAGATCACAGGAGAACACTGAAGCTTTCTTT.

This CDR3 reads CASSPAAFTASTDTQYF. CDR3 bases: TGTGCCAGCAGCCCAGCTGCCTTTACAGCGAGCACAGATACGCAGTATTTT. The rearrangement joins TRBV7-8 to TRBJ2-3; D gene unclear. Germline V lookup: CDR1 SGHVS, CDR2 FQNEAQ. Trimming took 5 bases from V and 0 from J, leaving 18 bases between them. The CDR3 extends over 17 amino acids. Complete variable domain (other parts from reference TRBV7-8 and TRBJ2-3): GAGVSQSPRYKVAKRGQDVALRCDPISGHVSLFWYQQALGQGPEFLTYFQNEAQLDKSGLPSDRFFAERPEGSVSTLKIQRTQQEDSAVYLCASSPAAFTASTDTQYFGPGTRLTVL.

V usage is TRBV6-6 and J usage is TRBJ1-4, with 8 bases fitting TRBD1. This CDR3 is built from 16 residues. The germline gives CDR1 MNHNY, CDR2 SVGAGI (reference sequence). The V gene end was trimmed by 6 bases and the J gene end by 5 bases; junction bases not matched to a gene: 11. CDR3 DNA sequence: TGTGCCAGCAGCTTGGACAGGGCAGGATGGAATGAAAAACTGTTTTTT. It codes for CASSLDRAGWNEKLFF.

The chain links TRBV6-5 to TRBJ2-7, with D possibly TRBD2 on 5 matching bases. The CDR3 consists of 13 residues. Germline V lookup: CDR1 MNHEY, CDR2 SVGAGI. V was trimmed by 7 bases and J by 0 bases, leaving 10 bases between them. The CDR3 protein is CASNRAGSYEQYF. Here the CDR3 DNA reads TGTGCCAGCAACCGGGCGGGCTCCTACGAGCAGTACTTC.

The rearrangement links TRBV9 to TRBJ2-2; 10 positions match TRBD2. V dropped 3 bases and J dropped 1; count of bases not matched to a gene: 6. The CDR3 sequence is 17 residues long. CDR1 is SGDLS and CDR2 is YYNGEE in the germline V gene. CDR3 sequence: CASSGGLAGGNTGELFF. CDR3 DNA: TGTGCCAGCAGCGGGGGGTTAGCGGGAGGGAACACCGGGGAGCTGTTTTTT.

The chain recombines TRBV9 with TRBJ2-5, with 10 bases lining up with TRBD2. Germline assignment: CDR1 SGDLS and CDR2 YYNGEE. J was trimmed by 5 bases and V by 3 bases; bases with no gene match: 7. This CDR3 is 15 amino acids long. The CDR3 DNA follows: TGTGCCAGCAGCGCTAGCGGGAGCGGGGCGGAGACCCAGTACTTC. Translated: CASSASGSGAETQYF. The variable domain in full, completed from reference TRBV9 and TRBJ2-5, reads DSGVTQTPKHLITATGQRVTLRCSPRSGDLSVYWYQQSLDQGLQFLIQYYNGEERAKGNILERFSAQQFPDLHSELNLSSLELGDSALYFCASSASGSGAETQYFGPGTRLLVL.

CDR3 in amino acids: CAWRQVINSPLHF. The CDR3 DNA is TGTGCCTGGAGGCAGGTCATTAATTCACCCCTCCACTTT. The V and J genes are TRBV30 and TRBJ1-6; no clear D gene. This CDR3 is built from 13 residues. Germline V CDR1 and CDR2: GTSNPN, SVGIG (reference sequence). Trimming removed 3 bases at V and 6 bases at J, with 9 bases between.

J is TRBJ2-7 and V is TRBV12-3 or TRBV12-4; D is unclear. V lost 2 bases and J lost 4, with 9 bases in between. The CDR3 extends over 13 amino acids. The CDR3 nucleotides are TGTGCCAGCAGTTTAACCACAAAATACGAGCAGTACTTC. It is translated as CASSLTTKYEQYF.